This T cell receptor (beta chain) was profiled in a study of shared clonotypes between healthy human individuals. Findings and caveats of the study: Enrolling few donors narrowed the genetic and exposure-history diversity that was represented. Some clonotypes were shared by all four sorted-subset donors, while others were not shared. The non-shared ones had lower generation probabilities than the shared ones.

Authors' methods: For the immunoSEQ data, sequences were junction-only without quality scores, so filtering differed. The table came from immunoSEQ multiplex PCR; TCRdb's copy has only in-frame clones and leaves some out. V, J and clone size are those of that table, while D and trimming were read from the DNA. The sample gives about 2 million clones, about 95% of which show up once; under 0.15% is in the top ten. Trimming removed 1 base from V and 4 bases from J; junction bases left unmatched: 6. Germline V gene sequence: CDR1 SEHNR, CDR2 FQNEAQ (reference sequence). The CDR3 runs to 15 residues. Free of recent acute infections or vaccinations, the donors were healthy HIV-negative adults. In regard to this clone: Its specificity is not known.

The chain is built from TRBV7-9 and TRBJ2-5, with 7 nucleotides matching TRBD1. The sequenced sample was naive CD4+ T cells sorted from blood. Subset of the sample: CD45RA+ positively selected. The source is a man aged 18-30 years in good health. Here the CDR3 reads CASSLGDRSAETQYF. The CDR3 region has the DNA TGTGCCAGCAGCTTAGGGGACAGATCTGCAGAGACCCAGTACTTC.